This TCR beta chain was profiled in a study of shared clonotypes between healthy human individuals. About the study: Donors had three CD4 naive, three CD4 memory, two CD8 naive and one CD8 memory plate apiece. Overall study results and limits: Rarefaction gave evidence that sorted-subset sequencing remained incomplete despite large depth. Larger estimated richness was generally recorded for naive subsets relative to memory subsets.

In the naive CD8 group, cells lacked CD45RO and were positively selected for CCR7, so terminally differentiated effector memory CD45RA+ cells were left out. Points on this clone: Its target is unknown.

J gave up 3 bases and V 1 base, and 6 bases lay outside the gene matches. The CDR3 is made up of 15 amino acids. CDR1 and CDR2 (germline): SGDLS, YYNGEE. This table comes from immunoSEQ multiplex PCR, and its TCRdb copy is limited to in-frame clones, with some not included. The table records 2 million to 2.5 million clones, just under 95% of them present only once. The chain uses TRBV9 and TRBJ2-7, with 8 bases aligning to TRBD2. This TCR came from a man younger than 35 in good health. Source material: naive CD8+ T cells sorted from blood. Written as DNA, the CDR3 is TGTGCCAGCAGCGTATCAGCGGGGGAAGTCTACGAGCAGTACTTC. This gives the protein CASSVSAGEVYEQYF. Full variable domain (missing parts from reference TRBV9 and TRBJ2-7): DSGVTQTPKHLITATGQRVTLRCSPRSGDLSVYWYQQSLDQGLQFLIQYYNGEERAKGNILERFSAQQFPDLHSELNLSSLELGDSALYFCASSVSAGEVYEQYFGPGTRLTVT.